Shown below are 24 T cell receptor beta chains from a single sample sequenced in a study of blood T cell repertoires in COVID-19. The protocol was immunoSEQ multiplex PCR, while the TCRdb copy is restricted to in-frame clones and leaves out a portion. This table has fewer than 250,000 clones, around nine tenths appearing once. The sequenced sample was peripheral blood. The origin of the receptors is a man in his 60s with COVID-19, enrolled during active disease.

Details on this clone: This same CDR3 is encoded by further DNA sequences in the sample. The genes are TRBV4-2 and TRBJ1-2; D remains ambiguous. CDR1 and CDR2 (germline): LGHNA, YNFKEQ. V was pared by 1 base and J by 0 bases, with 6 bases between. The CDR3 totals 14 residues. The CDR3 DNA is TGTGCCAGCAGCCAAGTACAGACTAACTATGGCTACACCTTC. This codes for CASSQVQTNYGYTF.

The gene calls are TRBV11-2 and TRBJ2-3, with a tentative D call TRBD2 (6 bases). This CDR3 is 14 amino acids long. V was trimmed by 4 bases and J by 4 bases, leaving 12 bases between them. Germline CDR1 and CDR2: SGHAT and FQNNGV. The CDR3 loop reads CASSSNSGADTQYF. In nucleotides, the CDR3 is TGTGCCAGCAGCTCTAATAGCGGAGCAGATACGCAGTATTTT.

The V and J genes are TRBV19 and TRBJ2-7; 7 bases agree with TRBD1. The CDR3 is 14 residues long. Germline V gene lookup returns CDR1 LNHDA and CDR2 SQIVND (reference sequence). After removal of 4 bases from V and 5 bases from J, the junction contained 8 bases not matched to a gene. The CDR3 bases are TGTGCCAGTAGTAACCGACAGGGATCCCACGAGCAGTACTTC. This translates into CASSNRQGSHEQYF.

The chain joins TRBV5-1 to TRBJ1-1; D is perhaps TRBD1 (5 bases). Germline CDR1 SGHRS, CDR2 YFSETQ. V lost 0 bases and J lost 4, with 19 bases in between. This CDR3 comprises 17 residues. This CDR3 reads CASSLGQWELSSTEAFF. The CDR3 DNA reads as TGCGCCAGCAGCTTGGGACAGTGGGAACTCTCCTCCACTGAAGCTTTCTTT.

The rearrangement joins TRBV19 to TRBJ2-1; weak D call: TRBD2 (6 bases). The CDR3 runs to 18 residues. Germline lookup yields CDR1 LNHDA and CDR2 SQIVND (reference sequence). Trimming took off 2 bases at V and 4 bases at J, with 21 bases between the two ends. The CDR3 here is CASSIFGLRDSHYNEQFF. The CDR3 region has the DNA TGTGCCAGTAGTATATTTGGTTTGCGGGATAGCCATTACAATGAGCAGTTCTTC.

Comments on this clone: This sample includes further DNA sequences coding for the same CDR3. The chain couples TRBV3-1 (or the pseudogene TRBV3-2) to TRBJ1-2; 9 bases are a match to TRBD1. J gave up 8 bases and V 4 bases, and 2 bases lay outside the gene matches. There are 12 residues in the CDR3. CDR1 and CDR2 from the germline V gene are LGHDT and YNNKEL (reference sequence). The CDR3 spells CASSPGQGGYTF. Written as DNA, the CDR3 is TGTGCCAGCAGCCCGGGACAGGGAGGCTACACCTTC.

This sequence joins TRBV9 and TRBJ1-3; unclear D gene. There are 16 residues in the CDR3. Germline CDR1 and CDR2: SGDLS and YYNGEE. Trimming took off 2 bases at V and 0 bases at J, with 12 bases between the two ends. The CDR3 bases are TGTGCCAGCAGCGTCGACCGACTACACTCTGGAAACACCATATATTTT. Translated, it gives CASSVDRLHSGNTIYF.

CDR3 residues: CASRGRDTGELFF. In nucleotides, the CDR3 is TGTGCCAGTAGGGGCCGTGACACCGGGGAGCTGTTTTTT. V gene TRBV19 combines with J gene TRBJ2-2; D unresolved. The CDR3 covers 13 residues. Germline loops: CDR1 LNHDA, CDR2 SQIVND (reference sequence). With 6 bases removed from V and 3 bases from J, the gap between germline ends came to 8 bases.

The chain joins TRBV19 to TRBJ2-1; 9 positions agree with TRBD1. CDR1 is LNHDA and CDR2 is SQIVND in the germline V gene (reference sequence). Trimming took 5 bases from V and 5 from J; bases not matched to a gene: 13. This CDR3 is 17 amino acids long. The CDR3 DNA reads as TGTGCCAGTAGTCTAAAGACAGGGGGTACTTGGGACAATGAGCAGTTCTTC. It specifies CASSLKTGGTWDNEQFF.

This chain connects TRBV12-3 or TRBV12-4 to TRBJ1-4; D is ambiguous. This CDR3 spans 12 amino acids. Between the trimmed V and J ends, which lost 3 bases and 8 bases, there was a span of 7 bases. The CDR3 loop is CASSLTGEKLFF. The CDR3 DNA is TGTGCCAGCAGTTTGACGGGAGAAAAACTGTTTTTT.

The CDR3 region has the DNA TGTGCCAGTAGTAGGAAGGGACAGGGGGCGTCCGGGGAGCTGTTTTTT. Amino acid sequence: CASSRKGQGASGELFF. V is TRBV19 and J is TRBJ2-2; TRBD1 aligns across 12 bases. J was trimmed by 6 bases and V by 4 bases; bases with no gene match: 6. Germline V lookup: CDR1 LNHDA, CDR2 SQIVND (reference sequence). The CDR3 length is 16 residues.

This clone was seen a few times. CDR3 loop: CASSFSGGTYNSPLHF. CDR3 sequence (DNA): TGTGCCAGCAGCTTTTCCGGGGGTACCTATAATTCACCCCTCCACTTT. The rearrangement joins TRBV5-4 to TRBJ1-6, with a tentative D call TRBD1 (5 bases). The CDR3 length is 16 residues. Trimming shortened V by 2 bases and J by 2 bases, and 11 bases separated the two germline ends. Germline CDR1 reads SGHNT; CDR2 reads YYREEE (reference sequence).

J is TRBJ1-5 and V is TRBV30, with TRBD1 as a possible D gene (6 bases). V was trimmed by 5 bases and J by 4 bases, leaving 15 bases between them. The CDR3 is 14 amino acids. Per germline, CDR1 GTSNPN and CDR2 SVGIG (reference sequence). CDR3 sequence reads: CAWARTEANQPQHF. In nucleotides, the CDR3 is TGTGCCTGGGCCAGGACAGAAGCAAATCAGCCCCAGCATTTT.

The chain carries TRBV5-1 and TRBJ1-6; 7 nucleotides line up with TRBD1. V shed 0 bases, J shed 0 bases, and the junction held 6 bases outside the gene matches. Germline V gene data show CDR1 as SGHRS and CDR2 as YFSETQ. This CDR3 comprises 18 residues. Here the CDR3 DNA reads TGCGCCAGCAGCTTGGCCGGCAGGGGGAGCTCCTATAATTCACCCCTCCACTTT. As protein: CASSLAGRGSSYNSPLHF.

This clone was detected only a few times. The chain is built from TRBV14 and TRBJ1-1; D perhaps matches TRBD1 (6 bases). V lost 3 bases, J lost 14 bases, and 16 bases lay in between. Germline V gene lookup returns CDR1 SGHDN and CDR2 FVKESK. The CDR3 loop spans 12 amino acids. The CDR3 loop is CASSHLGGGTFF. The CDR3 DNA follows: TGTGCCAGCAGCCACCTTGGCGGGGGCACGTTCTTT.

The rearrangement joins TRBV5-4 to TRBJ2-1, with 10 bases lining up with TRBD2. Trimming cost V 3 bases and J 8 bases; bases outside gene matches: 23. Germline V lookup: CDR1 SGHNT, CDR2 YYREEE (reference sequence). This CDR3 contains 20 residues. CDR3 protein: CASSSISGILAGGPSDEQFF. The CDR3 coding sequence is TGTGCCAGCAGCTCGATTAGTGGGATTTTAGCGGGAGGTCCGTCGGATGAGCAGTTCTTC.

The chain recombines TRBV5-6 with TRBJ1-2; D may be TRBD1 (6 bases). The CDR3 is made up of 13 amino acids. Germline assignment: CDR1 SGHDT and CDR2 YYEEEE. V was shortened by 3 bases and J by 8 bases, with 14 bases between the two germline ends. This chain's CDR3 is CASSSQGRDGYTF. In DNA, the CDR3 is TGTGCCAGCAGCTCACAGGGAAGGGACGGCTACACCTTC.

This chain joins TRBV7-2 and TRBJ1-1; 8 nucleotides line up with TRBD1. Looked up from germline, CDR1 is SGHTA and CDR2 is FQGNSA. This CDR3 region has 16 residues. With 5 bases clipped from V and 4 bases from J, the junction kept 12 bases outside the gene matches. CDR3 sequence: CASSPKPTGARTEAFF. The CDR3 DNA is TGTGCCAGCAGCCCGAAGCCGACAGGGGCGCGCACTGAAGCTTTCTTT.

This chain uses TRBV28 with TRBJ2-7, with D unresolved. CDR1 is MDHEN and CDR2 is SYDVKM in the germline V gene. V was pared by 5 bases and J by 2 bases, with 13 bases between. This CDR3 region has 14 residues. The CDR3 sequence: CASSPRGTAYEQYF. The CDR3 nucleotides read TGTGCCAGCAGTCCCCGCGGCACCGCCTACGAGCAGTACTTC. Complete variable domain (other parts from reference TRBV28 and TRBJ2-7): DVKVTQSSRYLVKRTGEKVFLECVQDMDHENMFWYRQDPGLGLRLIYFSYDVKMKEKGDIPEGYSVSREKKERFSLILESASTNQTSMYLCASSPRGTAYEQYFGPGTRLTVT.

The rearrangement uses TRBV15 and TRBJ2-7; D might be TRBD1 (7 bases). The germline CDR1 and CDR2 sequences are LNHNV and YYDKDF (reference sequence). The CDR3 sequence is 14 residues long. Deletions cut 6 bases from V and 6 bases from J, with 18 bases between. Here the CDR3 reads CATSYRGGVGEQYF. The CDR3 nucleotides read TGTGCCACCAGTTACAGGGGAGGTGTGGGCGAGCAGTACTTC.

A single count supports this clone. This sequence joins TRBV5-1 and TRBJ1-4; 9 bases map to TRBD1. The CDR3 contains 13 residues. V lost 4 bases and J lost 14; bases outside the gene matches: 9. The germline CDR1 and CDR2 sequences are SGHRS and YFSETQ. Here the CDR3 reads CASSTRTGAPLFF. As DNA, the CDR3 is TGCGCCAGCAGCACAAGGACAGGGGCTCCCCTGTTTTTT. Full variable domain (remainder filled in from reference TRBV5-1 and TRBJ1-4): KAGVTQTPRYLIKTRGQQVTLSCSPISGHRSVSWYQQTPGQGLQFLFEYFSETQRNKGNFPGRFSGRQFSNSRSEMNVSTLELGDSALYLCASSTRTGAPLFFGSGTQLSVL.

The chain recombines TRBV20-1 with TRBJ1-1; 7 bases align to TRBD1. Germline-derived CDR1 and CDR2 are DFQATT and SNEGSKA (reference sequence). The CDR3 length is 14 residues. The trim removed 3 bases at V and 1 base at J, leaving 5 bases unmatched. This CDR3 reads CSASGGTANTEAFF. The CDR3 DNA reads as TGCAGTGCTAGTGGCGGGACAGCGAACACTGAAGCTTTCTTT.

This sequence joins TRBV5-5 and TRBJ2-1; D is perhaps TRBD2 (6 bases). The CDR3 contains 15 residues. Germline CDR1 SGHKS, CDR2 YYEKEE (reference sequence). V lost 1 base and J 1 base, leaving 9 bases between the germline ends. CDR3 loop: CASSLRRESYNEQFF. The DNA of the CDR3 is TGTGCCAGCAGCTTGAGGAGGGAGTCCTACAATGAGCAGTTCTTC.

This rearrangement joins TRBV11-3 to TRBJ2-2; 10 bases match TRBD1. The germline V gene encodes CDR1 SGHNT and CDR2 YENEEA. V trimming: 5 bases; J trimming: 8 bases; junction bases outside the gene matches: 5. This CDR3 spans 14 amino acids. This CDR3 is CASSARTGGGELFF. In DNA, the CDR3 is TGTGCCAGCAGCGCGCGGACAGGGGGAGGGGAGCTGTTTTTT.